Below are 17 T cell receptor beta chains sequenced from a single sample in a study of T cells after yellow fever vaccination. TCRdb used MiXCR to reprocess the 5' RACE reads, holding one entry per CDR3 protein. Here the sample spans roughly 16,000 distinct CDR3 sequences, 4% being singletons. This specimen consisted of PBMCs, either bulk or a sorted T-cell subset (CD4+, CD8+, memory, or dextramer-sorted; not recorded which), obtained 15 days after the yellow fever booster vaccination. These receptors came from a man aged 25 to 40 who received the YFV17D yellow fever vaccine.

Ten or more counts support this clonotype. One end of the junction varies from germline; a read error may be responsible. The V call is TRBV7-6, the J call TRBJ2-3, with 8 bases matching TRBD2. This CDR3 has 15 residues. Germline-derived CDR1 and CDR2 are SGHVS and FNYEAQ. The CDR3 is CVSSLTGGSTDTQYF. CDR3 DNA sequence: TGTGTCAGCAGCTTGACGGGAGGGAGCACAGATACGCAGTATTTT.

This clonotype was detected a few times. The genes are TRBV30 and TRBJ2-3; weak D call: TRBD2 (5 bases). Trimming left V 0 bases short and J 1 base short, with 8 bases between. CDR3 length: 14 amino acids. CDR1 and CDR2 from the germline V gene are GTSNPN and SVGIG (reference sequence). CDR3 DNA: TGTGCCTGGAGTGTACGTAGCGGCACAGATACGCAGTATTTT. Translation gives CAWSVRSGTDTQYF. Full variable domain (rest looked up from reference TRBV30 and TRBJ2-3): SQTIHQWPATLVQPVGSPLSLECTVEGTSNPNLYWYRQAAGRGLQLLFYSVGIGQISSEVPQNLSASRPQDRQFILSSKKLLLSDSGFYLCAWSVRSGTDTQYFGPGTRLTVL.

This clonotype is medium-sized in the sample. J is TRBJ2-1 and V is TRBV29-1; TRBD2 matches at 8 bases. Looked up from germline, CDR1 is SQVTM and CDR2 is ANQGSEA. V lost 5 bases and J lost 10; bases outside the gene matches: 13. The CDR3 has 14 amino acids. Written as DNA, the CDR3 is TGCAGCGTTCAAACCGGGACTAGAGGGGTAGAGCAGTTCTTC. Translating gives CSVQTGTRGVEQFF.

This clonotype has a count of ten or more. CDR3: CASSYSSPTDTQYF. The DNA of the CDR3 is TGTGCCAGCAGTTACTCGTCTCCCACAGATACGCAGTATTTT. The chain joins TRBV6-2 or TRBV6-3 to TRBJ2-3; D is ambiguous. The V end was cut by 0 bases, the J end by 2 bases, with 6 bases between. The CDR3 length is 14 residues. Germline V gives CDR1 MNHEY, CDR2 SVGEGT.

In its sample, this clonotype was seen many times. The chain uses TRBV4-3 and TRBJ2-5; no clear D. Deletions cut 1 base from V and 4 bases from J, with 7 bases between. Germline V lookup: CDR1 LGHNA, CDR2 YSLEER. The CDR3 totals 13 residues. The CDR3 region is CASSQVPGETQYF. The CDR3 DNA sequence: TGCGCCAGCAGCCAAGTACCGGGAGAGACCCAGTACTTC.

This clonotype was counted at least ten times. Here the CDR3 reads CASSQEGLTGGTSWEDEQYF. The CDR3 DNA follows: TGTGCCAGCAGCCAAGAGGGGTTAACAGGGGGAACGAGCTGGGAGGACGAGCAGTACTTC. V gene TRBV4-2 combines with J gene TRBJ2-7; 8 bases fit TRBD1. Per the germline V gene, CDR1 is LGHNA and CDR2 is YNFKEQ. The J segment lost 5 bases and the V segment lost 0 bases, leaving 21 bases of the junction unmatched. CDR3 length: 20 residues.

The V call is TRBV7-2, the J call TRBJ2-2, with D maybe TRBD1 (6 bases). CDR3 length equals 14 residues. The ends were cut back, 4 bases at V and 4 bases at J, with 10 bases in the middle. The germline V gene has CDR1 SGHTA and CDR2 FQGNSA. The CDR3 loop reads CASSYTGSTGELFF. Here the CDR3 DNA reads TGTGCCAGCAGCTACACAGGGAGCACCGGGGAGCTGTTTTTT. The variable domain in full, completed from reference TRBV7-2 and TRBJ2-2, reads GAGVSQSPSNKVTEKGKDVELRCDPISGHTALYWYRQSLGQGLEFLIYFQGNSAPDKSGLPSDRFSAERTGGSVSTLTIQRTQQEDSAVYLCASSYTGSTGELFFGEGSRLTVL.

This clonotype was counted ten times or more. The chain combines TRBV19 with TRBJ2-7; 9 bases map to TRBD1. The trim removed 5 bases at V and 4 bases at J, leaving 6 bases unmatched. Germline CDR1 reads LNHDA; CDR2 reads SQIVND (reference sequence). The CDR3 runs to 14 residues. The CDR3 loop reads CASSYGTGLYEQYF. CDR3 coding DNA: TGTGCCAGTAGTTATGGGACAGGGCTGTACGAGCAGTACTTC.

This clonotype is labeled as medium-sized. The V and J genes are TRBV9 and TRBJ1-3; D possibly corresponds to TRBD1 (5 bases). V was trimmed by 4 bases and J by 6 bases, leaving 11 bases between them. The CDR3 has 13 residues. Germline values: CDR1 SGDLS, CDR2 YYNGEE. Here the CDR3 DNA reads TGTGCCAGCAGCCCCGACAGAACAAACACCATATATTTT. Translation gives CASSPDRTNTIYF. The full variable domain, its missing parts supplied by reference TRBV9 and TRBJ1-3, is DSGVTQTPKHLITATGQRVTLRCSPRSGDLSVYWYQQSLDQGLQFLIQYYNGEERAKGNILERFSAQQFPDLHSELNLSSLELGDSALYFCASSPDRTNTIYFGEGSWLTVV.

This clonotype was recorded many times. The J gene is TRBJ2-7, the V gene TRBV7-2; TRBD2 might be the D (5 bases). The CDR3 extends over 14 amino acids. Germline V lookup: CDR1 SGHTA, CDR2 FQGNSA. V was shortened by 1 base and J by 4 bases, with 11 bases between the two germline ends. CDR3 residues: CASSLVERSYEQYF. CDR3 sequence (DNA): TGTGCCAGCAGCTTAGTGGAGCGGTCATACGAGCAGTACTTC.

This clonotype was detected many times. CDR3: CSAQSYEQYF. The CDR3, as DNA: TGCAGTGCTCAATCCTACGAGCAGTACTTC. The chain couples TRBV20-1 to TRBJ2-7; D remains ambiguous. The germline V and J ends were trimmed by 5 bases and 1 base, with 3 bases remaining between them. In germline, CDR1 is DFQATT, CDR2 SNEGSKA (reference sequence). The CDR3 spans 10 residues.

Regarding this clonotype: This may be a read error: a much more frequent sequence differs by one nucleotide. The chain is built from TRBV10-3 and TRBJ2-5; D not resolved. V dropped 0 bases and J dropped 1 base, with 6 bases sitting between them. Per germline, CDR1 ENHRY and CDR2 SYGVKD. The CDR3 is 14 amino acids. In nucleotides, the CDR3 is TGTGCCATCAGTGAGTCGGGCTGCCAAGAGACCCAGTACTTC. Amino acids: CAISESGCQETQYF.

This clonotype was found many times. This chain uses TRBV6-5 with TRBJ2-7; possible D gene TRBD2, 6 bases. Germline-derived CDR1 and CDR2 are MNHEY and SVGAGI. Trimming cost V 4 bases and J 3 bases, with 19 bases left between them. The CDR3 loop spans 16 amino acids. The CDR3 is CASSFGPAGRFYEQYF. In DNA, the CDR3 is TGTGCCAGCAGTTTTGGTCCGGCGGGAAGGTTCTACGAGCAGTACTTC.

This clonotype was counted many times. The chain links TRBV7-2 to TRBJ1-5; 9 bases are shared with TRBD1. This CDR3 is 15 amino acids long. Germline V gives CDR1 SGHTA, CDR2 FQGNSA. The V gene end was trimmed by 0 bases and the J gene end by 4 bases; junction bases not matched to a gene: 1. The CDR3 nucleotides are TGTGCCAGCAGCTTAGCGGGGACAGGGAATCAGCCCCAGCATTTT. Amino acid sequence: CASSLAGTGNQPQHF.

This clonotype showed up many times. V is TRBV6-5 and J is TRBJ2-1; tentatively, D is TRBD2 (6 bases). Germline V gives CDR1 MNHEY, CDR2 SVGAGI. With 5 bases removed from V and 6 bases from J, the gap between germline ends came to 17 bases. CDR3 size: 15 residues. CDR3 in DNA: TGTGCCAGCAGTAGATTCTGGGGGGAAGGCAATGAGCAGTTCTTC. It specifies CASSRFWGEGNEQFF.

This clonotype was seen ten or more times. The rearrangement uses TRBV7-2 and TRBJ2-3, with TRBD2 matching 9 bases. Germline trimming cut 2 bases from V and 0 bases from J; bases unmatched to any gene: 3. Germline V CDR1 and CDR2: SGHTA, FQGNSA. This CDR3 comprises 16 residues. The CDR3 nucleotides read TGTGCCAGCAGCTTACTAGCGGGACCCAGCACAGATACGCAGTATTTT. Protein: CASSLLAGPSTDTQYF.

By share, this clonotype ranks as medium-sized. CDR3 coding DNA: TGCAGTGCTGGACAGGGGAACACTGAAGCTTTCTTT. Its translation: CSAGQGNTEAFF. The chain uses TRBV20-1 and TRBJ1-1, with TRBD1 matching 8 bases. CDR3 length: 12 amino acids. V dropped 5 bases and J dropped 1; count of bases not matched to a gene: 0. Per the germline V gene, CDR1 is DFQATT and CDR2 is SNEGSKA (reference sequence).